This is a list of T cell receptor beta chains from one sample in a study of breast tumors, draining lymph nodes, adjacent tissues. Each CDR3 protein is one row after TCRdb ran MiXCR on the multiplex PCR reads. The data contain approximately 100,000 distinct CDR3 sequences, around 20% of them seen just once; the ten biggest clones take up more than 0.9%. Sequencing was done on a sample of axillary lymph node tissue. The receptors come from a female donor with breast cancer. Some clones in this sample may be carry-over from other donors' samples. CDR3s include the opening cysteine and the closing phenylalanine or tryptophan. The order of the fields is D gene, V gene, clone size, J gene, CDR3 protein, CDR3 DNA. The D gene is left open where the match is weak. Where a row states a size, it is once, few, many or the class of an expanded clone; other rows omit it.

d_call: NA
v_call: TRBV5-4
clone_size: many
j_call: TRBJ2-1
cdr3_aa: CASSPRTSNEQFF
cdr3_nt: TGTGCCAGCAGCCCACGGACAAGCAATGAGCAGTTCTTC

d_call: TRBD1
v_call: TRBV28
clone_size: NA
j_call: TRBJ2-7
cdr3_aa: CASSNPGTGVNEQYF
cdr3_nt: TGTGCCAGCAGCAACCCCGGGACAGGGGTAAACGAGCAGTACTTC

d_call: NA
v_call: TRBV28
clone_size: NA
j_call: TRBJ1-2
cdr3_aa: CASSMRVNYGHTF
cdr3_nt: TGTGCCAGCAGTATGAGGGTTAACTATGGCCACACCTTC

d_call: NA
v_call: TRBV28
clone_size: many
j_call: TRBJ1-2
cdr3_aa: CASMSTANYGYTF
cdr3_nt: TGTGCCAGCATGTCCACCGCTAACTATGGCTACACCTTC

d_call: NA
v_call: TRBV5-1
clone_size: many
j_call: TRBJ2-7
cdr3_aa: CASIDLSSYEQYF
cdr3_nt: TGCGCCAGCATAGATTTGAGCTCCTACGAGCAGTACTTC

d_call: NA
v_call: TRBV6-4
clone_size: many
j_call: TRBJ1-2
cdr3_aa: CASSDGCGYTF
cdr3_nt: TGTGCCAGCAGTGACGGGTGTGGCTACACCTTC

d_call: TRBD2
v_call: TRBV9
clone_size: many
j_call: TRBJ2-1
cdr3_aa: CASSVLGLAGDYNEQFF
cdr3_nt: TGTGCCAGCAGCGTACTCGGACTAGCGGGAGACTACAATGAGCAGTTCTTC

d_call: TRBD1
v_call: TRBV6-5
clone_size: many
j_call: TRBJ2-3
cdr3_aa: CASSYSGQGRDTQYF
cdr3_nt: TGTGCCAGCAGTTACTCGGGACAGGGGAGGGATACGCAGTATTTT

d_call: NA
v_call: TRBV30
clone_size: NA
j_call: TRBJ2-2
cdr3_aa: CAWGPNTGELFF
cdr3_nt: TGTGCCTGGGGGCCTAACACCGGGGAGCTGTTTTTT

d_call: NA
v_call: TRBV6-5
clone_size: many
j_call: TRBJ2-7
cdr3_aa: CASSYRPGHPEQYF
cdr3_nt: TGTGCCAGCAGTTACAGGCCGGGACACCCGGAGCAGTACTTC

d_call: NA
v_call: TRBV5-4
clone_size: many
j_call: TRBJ1-2
cdr3_aa: CASSLWGNGYTF
cdr3_nt: TGTGCCAGCAGCTTGTGGGGGAATGGCTACACCTTC

d_call: TRBD1
v_call: TRBV4-2
clone_size: many
j_call: TRBJ2-3
cdr3_aa: CASSPGDRVTTDTQYF
cdr3_nt: TGTGCCAGCAGCCCGGGGGACAGGGTCACCACAGATACGCAGTATTTT

d_call: NA
v_call: TRBV20-1
clone_size: few
j_call: TRBJ2-4
cdr3_aa: CSAPPGGAGKNIQYF
cdr3_nt: TGCAGTGCCCCCCCGGGGGGCGCAGGCAAAAACATTCAGTACTTC

d_call: NA
v_call: TRBV20-1
clone_size: many
j_call: TRBJ2-7
cdr3_aa: CSASPRSPDEQYF
cdr3_nt: TGCAGTGCAAGCCCGAGGTCCCCGGACGAGCAGTACTTC

d_call: NA
v_call: TRBV6-1
clone_size: many
j_call: TRBJ2-7
cdr3_aa: CASKEGYSYEQYF
cdr3_nt: TGTGCCAGCAAGGAGGGCTACTCCTACGAGCAGTACTTC

d_call: NA
v_call: TRBV20-1
clone_size: many
j_call: TRBJ1-6
cdr3_aa: CSARAPQGSPLHF
cdr3_nt: TGCAGTGCTAGAGCGCCTCAGGGGTCACCCCTCCACTTT

d_call: NA
v_call: TRBV6-6
clone_size: many
j_call: TRBJ2-3
cdr3_aa: CASSYGRGVGTDTQYF
cdr3_nt: TGTGCCAGCAGTTACGGACGGGGCGTTGGCACAGATACGCAGTATTTT

d_call: NA
v_call: TRBV19
clone_size: many
j_call: TRBJ1-2
cdr3_aa: CASSVGNGYTF
cdr3_nt: TGTGCCAGTAGTGTAGGGAATGGCTACACCTTC

d_call: NA
v_call: TRBV20-1
clone_size: many
j_call: TRBJ2-7
cdr3_aa: CSASGTDRAGTQYF
cdr3_nt: TGCAGTGCTTCCGGGACGGATCGAGCCGGGACTCAGTACTTC

d_call: NA
v_call: TRBV12-3/TRBV12-4
clone_size: many
j_call: TRBJ1-5
cdr3_aa: CASSLGANQPQHF
cdr3_nt: TGTGCCAGCAGTTTAGGGGCCAATCAGCCCCAGCATTTT

d_call: TRBD1
v_call: TRBV28
clone_size: many
j_call: TRBJ1-2
cdr3_aa: CASNPQGPYGYTF
cdr3_nt: TGTGCCAGCAACCCACAGGGGCCGTATGGCTACACCTTC

d_call: NA
v_call: TRBV5-6
clone_size: many
j_call: TRBJ2-7
cdr3_aa: CASSLGYGRALYEQYF
cdr3_nt: TGTGCCAGCAGCTTGGGGTACGGCAGGGCCCTCTACGAGCAGTACTTC

d_call: TRBD2
v_call: TRBV7-9
clone_size: medium-sized
j_call: TRBJ2-5
cdr3_aa: CASSPAGRDQETQYF
cdr3_nt: TGTGCCAGCAGCCCAGCGGGGCGGGACCAAGAGACCCAGTACTTC

d_call: NA
v_call: TRBV6-4
clone_size: many
j_call: TRBJ1-6
cdr3_aa: CATSGQGNSPLHF
cdr3_nt: TGTGCCACTTCTGGGCAAGGTAATTCACCCCTCCACTTT

d_call: TRBD2
v_call: TRBV20-1
clone_size: many
j_call: TRBJ2-2
cdr3_aa: CSARPTSGPGELFF
cdr3_nt: TGCAGTGCTAGACCGACTAGCGGGCCCGGGGAGCTGTTTTTT

d_call: NA
v_call: TRBV3-1
clone_size: few
j_call: TRBJ1-2
cdr3_aa: CASSQGGGVDYGYTF
cdr3_nt: TGTGCCAGCAGCCAGGGAGGAGGGGTAGACTATGGCTACACCTTC

d_call: TRBD2
v_call: TRBV3-1
clone_size: NA
j_call: TRBJ2-3
cdr3_aa: CASSQGATSGGRTDTQYF
cdr3_nt: TGTGCCAGCAGCCAAGGGGCGACTAGCGGGGGCCGCACAGATACGCAGTATTTT

d_call: NA
v_call: TRBV20-1
clone_size: many
j_call: TRBJ2-5
cdr3_aa: CSATPEETQYF
cdr3_nt: TGCAGTGCCACCCCAGAGGAGACCCAGTACTTC

d_call: NA
v_call: TRBV29-1
clone_size: NA
j_call: TRBJ1-2
cdr3_aa: CSVEEGDGYTF
cdr3_nt: TGCAGCGTTGAGGAGGGAGATGGCTACACCTTC

d_call: NA
v_call: TRBV29-1
clone_size: many
j_call: TRBJ1-6
cdr3_aa: CSVEDPRGSPLHF
cdr3_nt: TGCAGCGTTGAAGACCCCAGGGGTTCACCCCTCCACTTT

d_call: NA
v_call: TRBV2
clone_size: many
j_call: TRBJ2-1
cdr3_aa: CASSEALEGGEQFF
cdr3_nt: TGTGCCAGCAGTGAAGCGCTTGAGGGAGGTGAGCAGTTCTTC